This TCR beta chain was found in a study of beta chain features in type 1 diabetes. As for the study in general: The patients were much like the healthy donors in age, gender and cell yields. Examination covered 107,917,701 sorted cells spanning all samples.

Notes on this clone: Its antigen is not known.

Isolated RNA was reverse transcribed in full, so expressed TCRB transcripts were sequenced. Sequencing was performed with immunoSEQ multiplex PCR; in TCRdb, only in-frame clones are kept and a portion is missing. The sample has under 95,000 clones, roughly 34% seen once. Overall study results and limits: TCRB CDR3 length was moderately but significantly reduced in all four CD4+ subsets of Type 1 diabetes patients.

The CDR3 sequence is 15 residues long. This sequence originates from a woman between 18 and 29 years old in good health. The specimen was stem cell memory CD4+ T cells from blood. The rearrangement links TRBV21-1 to TRBJ1-3; the listed D gene, TRBD1, was not tested against the DNA. TRBV21-1 is reported as a pseudogene. The CDR3 protein is CASTRQGAGGNTIYF. The CDR3 region has the DNA TGTGCCAGCACCCGACAGGGGGCCGGTGGAAACACCATATATTTT.